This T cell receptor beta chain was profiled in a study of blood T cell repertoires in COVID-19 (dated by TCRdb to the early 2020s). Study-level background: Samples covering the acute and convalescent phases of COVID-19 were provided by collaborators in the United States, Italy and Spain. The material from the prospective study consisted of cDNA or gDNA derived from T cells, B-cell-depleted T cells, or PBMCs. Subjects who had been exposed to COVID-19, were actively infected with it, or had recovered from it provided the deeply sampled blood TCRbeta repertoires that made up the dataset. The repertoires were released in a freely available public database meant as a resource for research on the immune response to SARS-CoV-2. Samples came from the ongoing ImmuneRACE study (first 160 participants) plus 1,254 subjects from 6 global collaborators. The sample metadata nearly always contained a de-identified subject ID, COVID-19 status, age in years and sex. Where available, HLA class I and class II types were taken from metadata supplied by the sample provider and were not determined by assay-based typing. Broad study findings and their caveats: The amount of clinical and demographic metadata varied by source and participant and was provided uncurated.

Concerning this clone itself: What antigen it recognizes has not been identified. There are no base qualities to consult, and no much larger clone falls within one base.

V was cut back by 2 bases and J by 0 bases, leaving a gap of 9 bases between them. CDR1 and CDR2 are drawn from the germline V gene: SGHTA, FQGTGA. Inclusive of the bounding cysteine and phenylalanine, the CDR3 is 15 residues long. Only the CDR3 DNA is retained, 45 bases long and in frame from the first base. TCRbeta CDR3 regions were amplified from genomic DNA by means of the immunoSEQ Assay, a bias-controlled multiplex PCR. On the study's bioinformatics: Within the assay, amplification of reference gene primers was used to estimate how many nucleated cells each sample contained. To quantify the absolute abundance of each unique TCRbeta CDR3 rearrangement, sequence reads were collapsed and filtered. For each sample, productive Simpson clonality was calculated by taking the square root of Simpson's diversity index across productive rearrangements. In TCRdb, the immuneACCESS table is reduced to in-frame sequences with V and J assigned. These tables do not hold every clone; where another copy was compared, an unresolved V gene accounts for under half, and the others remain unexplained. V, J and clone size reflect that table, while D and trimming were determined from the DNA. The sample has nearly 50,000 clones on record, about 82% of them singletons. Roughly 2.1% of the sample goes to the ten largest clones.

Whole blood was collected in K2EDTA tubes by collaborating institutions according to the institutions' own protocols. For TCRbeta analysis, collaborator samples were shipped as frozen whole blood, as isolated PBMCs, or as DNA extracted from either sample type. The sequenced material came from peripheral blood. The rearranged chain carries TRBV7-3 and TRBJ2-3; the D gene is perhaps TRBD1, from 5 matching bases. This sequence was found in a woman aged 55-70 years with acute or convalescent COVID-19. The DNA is TGTGCCAGCAGCTTACTGGCAGGGAGCACAGATACGCAGTATTTT. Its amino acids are CASSLLAGSTDTQYF.